Only one count was recorded for the clone carrying this T cell receptor (beta chain). The CDR3 consists of 12 residues. Germline V gene sequence: CDR1 MNHEY, CDR2 SVGEGT. The germline V and J ends were trimmed by 2 bases and 8 bases, with 9 bases remaining between them. As processed by the authors: Amplification of reference gene primers provided the estimated nucleated cell counts. Method: immunoSEQ multiplex PCR; TCRdb's copy keeps in-frame clones and lacks some. That table furnishes V, J and clone size, whereas the DNA furnished D and trimming. This sample yields roughly 40,000 clones, of which approximately 90% are seen a single time; about 6% belongs to the top ten. This record comes from a study of blood T cell repertoires in COVID-19. About the study: Samples came from the United States, Italy and Spain, spanning acute and convalescent COVID-19. Nucleic acid was either cDNA or gDNA, and it came from T cells, B-cell-depleted T cells, or PBMCs.

This clonotype was sampled from a human donor in a cohort sampled during active COVID-19. The V call is TRBV6-2 or TRBV6-3, the J call TRBJ1-1; D remains ambiguous. Sequencing used peripheral blood. The chain's CDR3 is CASSYRTGEAFF. CDR3 bases: TGTGCCAGCAGTTACCGGACGGGAGAAGCTTTCTTT.